The sequence of this T cell receptor (beta chain) was determined in a study of T cell responses to AZD1222 COVID-19 vaccine. Profiled with immunoSEQ multiplex PCR; TCRdb holds only in-frame clones, not every one. The table has 80,000 to 130,000 clones, 85% to 90% seen once. CDR3 size: 15 residues. Germline V gene lookup returns CDR1 GTSNPN and CDR2 SVGIG (reference sequence). Trimming took off 2 bases at V and 1 base at J, with 13 bases between the two ends. Sequencing used peripheral blood, obtained on day 0 of AZD1222 vaccination. The chain couples TRBV30 to TRBJ2-3, with D unclear. The sequence came from an adult in good health. The CDR3 sequence: CAWSPMAEGTDTQYF. CDR3 coding DNA: TGTGCCTGGAGTCCCATGGCTGAAGGCACAGATACGCAGTATTTT.